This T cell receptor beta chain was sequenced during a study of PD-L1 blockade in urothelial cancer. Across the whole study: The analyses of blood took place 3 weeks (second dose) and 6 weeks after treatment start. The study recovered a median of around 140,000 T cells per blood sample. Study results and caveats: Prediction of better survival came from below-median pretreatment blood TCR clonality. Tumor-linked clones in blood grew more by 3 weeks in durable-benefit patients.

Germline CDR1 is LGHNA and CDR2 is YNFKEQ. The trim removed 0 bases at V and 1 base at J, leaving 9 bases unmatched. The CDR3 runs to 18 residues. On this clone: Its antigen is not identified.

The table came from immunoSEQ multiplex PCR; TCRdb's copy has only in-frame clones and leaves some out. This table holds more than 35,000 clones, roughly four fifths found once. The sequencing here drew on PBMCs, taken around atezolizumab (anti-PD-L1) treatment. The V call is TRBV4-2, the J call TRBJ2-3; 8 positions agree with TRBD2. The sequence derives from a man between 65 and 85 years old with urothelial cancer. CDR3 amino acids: CASSQDLKRETGTDTQYF. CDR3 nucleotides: TGTGCCAGCAGCCAAGATCTAAAGCGGGAGACGGGCACAGATACGCAGTATTTT.